Presented here are 15 T cell receptor beta chains from one specimen sequenced in a study of T cells after yellow fever vaccination. TCRdb recomputed calls from the 5' RACE reads with MiXCR, one row per CDR3 protein. The table includes about 330,000 distinct CDR3 sequences, around 8.1% detected once. This specimen consisted of PBMCs, obtained approximately 40 days after the first yellow fever vaccination. The receptors here all came from a man younger than 30 who received the YFV17D yellow fever vaccine.

The CDR3 region has the DNA TGTGCCAGCAGCCAACAGGGGGCTAGCAATCAGCCCCAGCATTTT. It translates to CASSQQGASNQPQHF. This chain connects TRBV4-2 to TRBJ1-5; 8 bases map to TRBD1. CDR3 length: 15 residues. In germline, CDR1 is LGHNA, CDR2 YNFKEQ. Trimming removed 2 bases from V and 0 bases from J; junction bases left unmatched: 0.

This clonotype showed up just a few times. V gene TRBV20-1 combines with J gene TRBJ2-3; D is unresolved. From germline, CDR1 is DFQATT and CDR2 SNEGSKA (reference sequence). Deletions cut 5 bases from V and 2 bases from J, with 11 bases between. CDR3 length: 13 residues. CDR3 in DNA: TGCAGTGCTGAGCCGGGTCTCACAGATACGCAGTATTTT. It translates to CSAEPGLTDTQYF.

The chain combines TRBV10-3 with TRBJ2-7, with a tentative D call TRBD1 (6 bases). The germline CDR1 and CDR2 sequences are ENHRY and SYGVKD. The CDR3 sequence is 14 residues long. V lost 2 bases and J lost 9, with 17 bases in between. The CDR3 nucleotides read TGTGCCATCAGTGAGGAGGAACAGGGATTGCGGCAGTACGTC. Translated: CAISEEEQGLRQYV.

The chain carries TRBV3-1 and TRBJ1-1, with D maybe TRBD1 (5 bases). CDR1 is LGHDT and CDR2 is YNNKEL in the germline V gene (reference sequence). Trimming took 2 bases from V and 7 from J, leaving 14 bases between them. The CDR3 extends over 14 amino acids. The chain's CDR3 is CASSQNPGTSEAFF. As DNA, the CDR3 is TGTGCCAGCAGCCAAAACCCCGGGACCAGTGAAGCTTTCTTT.

This clonotype has just a few counts. This sequence joins TRBV24-1 and TRBJ2-5; a weak D match, TRBD1 (5 bases). The CDR3 has 11 amino acids. The V and J ends lost 10 bases and 0 bases respectively, with 5 bases between them. Germline lookup yields CDR1 KGHDR and CDR2 SFDVKD. The CDR3 nucleotides are TGTGCCACAGGGGACCAAGAGACCCAGTACTTC. This codes for CATGDQETQYF.

The chain is built from TRBV11-2 and TRBJ2-5; 8 bases line up with TRBD2. After removal of 5 bases from V and 2 bases from J, the junction contained 7 bases not matched to a gene. The CDR3 loop spans 15 amino acids. Germline CDR1 and CDR2: SGHAT and FQNNGV. CDR3 residues: CASSPTPGGQETQYF. The CDR3 region has the DNA TGTGCCAGCAGCCCCACTCCGGGGGGGCAAGAGACCCAGTACTTC.

The chain couples TRBV4-1 to TRBJ2-1, with TRBD1 matching 8 bases. CDR1 is MGHRA and CDR2 is YSYEKL in the germline V gene. V shed 0 bases, J shed 4 bases, and the junction held 5 bases outside the gene matches. The CDR3 spans 16 residues. CDR3 residues: CASSQDPGTGYNEQFF. The DNA of the CDR3 is TGCGCCAGCAGCCAAGACCCCGGGACAGGATACAATGAGCAGTTCTTC.

This clonotype was seen a handful of times. The J gene is TRBJ1-2, the V gene TRBV18; 7 nucleotides agree with TRBD1. Trimming cost V 2 bases and J 4 bases; bases outside gene matches: 4. Looked up from germline, CDR1 is KGHSH and CDR2 is LQKENI. This CDR3 is 14 amino acids long. CDR3 in amino acids: CASSPGDRAYGYTF. CDR3 sequence (DNA): TGTGCCAGCTCACCAGGGGACAGAGCCTATGGCTACACCTTC. The full variable domain, its missing parts supplied by reference TRBV18 and TRBJ1-2, is NAGVMQNPRHLVRRRGQEARLRCSPMKGHSHVYWYRQLPEEGLKFMVYLQKENIIDESGMPKERFSAEFPKEGPSILRIQQVVRGDSAAYFCASSPGDRAYGYTFGSGTRLTVV.

This clonotype has only a few counts. The J gene is TRBJ2-3, the V gene TRBV11-2; D may be TRBD1 (5 bases). Per the germline V gene, CDR1 is SGHAT and CDR2 is FQNNGV. Trimming cost V 4 bases and J 2 bases, with 10 bases left between them. The CDR3 totals 14 residues. Written as DNA, the CDR3 is TGTGCCAGCAGCTCCCGACAGTTCACAGATACGCAGTATTTT. Its protein is CASSSRQFTDTQYF.

The rearrangement uses TRBV18 and TRBJ1-1; weak D call: TRBD1 (6 bases). This CDR3 contains 15 residues. V dropped 3 bases and J dropped 0 bases, with 11 bases sitting between them. In germline, CDR1 is KGHSH, CDR2 LQKENI. The chain's CDR3 is CASSPYTGMNTEAFF. The CDR3 bases are TGTGCCAGCTCACCCTACACAGGGATGAACACTGAAGCTTTCTTT.

The chain links TRBV7-2 to TRBJ1-4; D is uncertain. The germline gives CDR1 SGHTA, CDR2 FQGNSA. Trimming removed 0 bases at V and 5 bases at J, with 13 bases between. CDR3 length equals 16 residues. The CDR3 DNA sequence: TGTGCCAGCAGCTTAGCGGTTGGAAAACTAAATGAAAAACTGTTTTTT. Translated: CASSLAVGKLNEKLFF.

The chain has TRBV4-1 and TRBJ2-2, with TRBD1 matching over 9 bases. In germline, CDR1 is MGHRA, CDR2 YSYEKL. J gave up 5 bases and V 1 base, and 5 bases lay outside the gene matches. The CDR3 sequence is 16 residues long. The CDR3, as DNA: TGCGCCAGCAGCCAAGCGGGACAGGGATGGACCGGGGAGCTGTTTTTT. This codes for CASSQAGQGWTGELFF.

The V and J genes are TRBV9 and TRBJ2-3; 8 bases are a match to TRBD1. Germline V CDR1 and CDR2: SGDLS, YYNGEE. After removal of 4 bases from V and 4 bases from J, the junction contained 14 bases not matched to a gene. The CDR3 has 17 residues. The CDR3 sequence: CASSFTPRAGGADTQYF. The CDR3 DNA follows: TGTGCCAGCAGCTTCACCCCCCGGGCAGGGGGCGCAGATACGCAGTATTTT.

The chain links TRBV7-9 to TRBJ2-7; possibly TRBD2 for D (6 bases). Trimming took 1 base from V and 0 from J, leaving 10 bases between them. This CDR3 has 15 amino acids. From germline, CDR1 is SEHNR and CDR2 FQNEAQ (reference sequence). As DNA, the CDR3 is TGTGCCAGCAGCTTAGGGGCGGGGATCTCCTACGAGCAGTACTTC. Residues: CASSLGAGISYEQYF.

As for this clonotype: It may be a read error: a sequence one base away is much more abundant. The chain links TRBV4-2 to TRBJ2-2; D remains unclear. Germline loops: CDR1 LGHNA, CDR2 YNFKEQ. V was cut by 2 bases and J by 7 bases, with 14 bases left in between. This CDR3 spans 15 amino acids. The chain's CDR3 is CASSQKLGSGGELFF. The DNA of the CDR3 is TGTGCCAGCAGCCAAAAACTGGGGTCGGGCGGGGAGCTGTTTTTT.